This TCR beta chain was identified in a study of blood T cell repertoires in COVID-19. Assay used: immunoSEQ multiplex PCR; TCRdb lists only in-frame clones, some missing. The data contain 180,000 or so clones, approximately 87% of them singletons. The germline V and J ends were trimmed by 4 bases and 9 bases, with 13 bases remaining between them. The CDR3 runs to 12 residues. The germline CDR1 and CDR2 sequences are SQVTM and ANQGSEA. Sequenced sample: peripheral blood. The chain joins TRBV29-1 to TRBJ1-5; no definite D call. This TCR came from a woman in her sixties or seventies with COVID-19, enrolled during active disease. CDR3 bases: TGCAGCGTTGCCGGGAGGGCCGGGCCCCAGCATTTT. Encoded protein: CSVAGRAGPQHF.